This TCR beta chain appears in the sequencing data of a study of cytomegalovirus exposure and HLA in healthy donors. Regarding the study as a whole: Presence/absence analyses treated sequencing depth as roughly uniform across donors. Most of the CMV-associated TCR beta chains (in a later analysis) appeared to be HLA-restricted. Previous analysis showed most TCR beta V segments were productive about 87% or about 30% of the time.

In regard to this clone: As yet, its antigen is unknown.

This PCR relied on a set of 60 Vbeta primers and 13 Jbeta primers. The method was immunoSEQ multiplex PCR; TCRdb's version includes in-frame clones alone and lacks a portion of them. The table shows roughly 170,000 clones, with more than 65% occurring only once. Germline-derived CDR1 and CDR2 are MGHDK and SYGVNS. The CDR3 runs 14 residues. V was pared by 6 bases and J by 7 bases, with 16 bases between. Sequenced: PBMCs. The V call is TRBV25-1, the J call TRBJ2-1, with D possibly TRBD1 on 6 matching bases. The clonotype originates from a girl aged 2 to 9 in good health and CMV-seropositive. CDR3 coding DNA: TGTGCCAGCAGCGAGGCAGGGGTAATGAATGAGCAGTTCTTC. Its protein is CASSEAGVMNEQFF. Together with reference TRBV25-1 and TRBJ2-1, the CDR3 gives the full variable domain: EADIYQTPRYLVIGTGKKITLECSQTMGHDKMYWYQQDPGMELHLIHYSYGVNSTEKGDLSSESTVSRIRTEHFPLTLESARPSHTSQYLCASSEAGVMNEQFFGPGTRLTVL.